The rows below give T cell receptor beta chains drawn from one sample of a study of T cells in Graves' hyperthyroidism and ophthalmopathy. TCRdb passed the multiplex PCR reads through MiXCR, listing each CDR3 protein once. The sample has fewer than 450,000 distinct CDR3 sequences; 17% are singletons. The sequenced sample was blood. Source of these receptors: a woman under 40 with Graves' hyperthyroidism that later progressed to Graves' ophthalmopathy. The CDR3 runs from the conserved cysteine through the conserved F or W. D genes are given only for firm matches. Part of the rows lack a size; the others show once, few, many or a class for expanded clones.

clone size,V gene,D gene,CDR3 length,J gene,CDR3 protein,CDR3 DNA
many,TRBV5-7,TRBD2,17,TRBJ2-3,CASSGLSGGVSTDTQYF,TGTGCCAGCAGCGGACTTAGCGGGGGGGTTAGCACAGATACGCAGTATTTT
.,TRBV11-2,TRBD2,15,TRBJ2-1,CASAGASGTDNEQFF,TGTGCCAGCGCGGGGGCTAGCGGGACCGACAATGAGCAGTTCTTC
many,TRBV6-1,TRBD1,15,TRBJ2-7,CASSQTRDRTYEQYF,TGTGCCAGCAGTCAAACGCGGGACAGGACCTACGAGCAGTACTTC
few,TRBV9,TRBD2,15,TRBJ2-1,CASSVESSGINEQFF,TGTGCCAGCAGCGTAGAGAGTAGCGGGATTAATGAGCAGTTCTTC
many,TRBV3-1,TRBD2,14,TRBJ2-7,CASSPRGGLYEQYF,TGTGCCAGCAGCCCCCGCGGGGGGCTCTACGAGCAGTACTTC
many,TRBV20-1,.,13,TRBJ2-2,CSAEDGNTGELFF,TGCAGTGCTGAAGACGGGAACACCGGGGAGCTGTTTTTT
many,TRBV28,.,15,TRBJ1-6,CASSLEQVYNSPLHF,TGTGCCAGCAGTTTAGAGCAGGTCTATAATTCACCCCTCCACTTT
many,TRBV30,.,12,TRBJ1-3,CAWTRHRNTIYF,TGTGCCTGGACGAGGCACAGAAACACCATATATTTT
many,TRBV5-1,TRBD1,17,TRBJ2-1,CASSSRTDRGPYNEQFF,TGCGCCAGCAGCTCAAGAACCGACAGGGGGCCCTACAATGAGCAGTTCTTC
few,TRBV12-3/TRBV12-4,.,13,TRBJ2-7,CASGFQGPYEQYF,TGTGCCAGCGGTTTCCAGGGGCCCTACGAGCAGTACTTC
many,TRBV5-1,.,13,TRBJ2-1,CASRWGDFNEQFF,TGCGCCAGCAGGTGGGGGGATTTCAATGAGCAGTTCTTC
many,TRBV12-3/TRBV12-4,TRBD1,16,TRBJ1-4,CASSLDRGLTNEKLFF,TGTGCCAGCAGTTTGGACAGGGGGCTAACTAATGAAAAACTGTTTTTT
many,TRBV2,.,14,TRBJ1-4,CASSAEATNEKLFF,TGTGCCAGCAGTGCAGAGGCAACTAATGAAAAACTGTTTTTT
many,TRBV6-1,.,14,TRBJ1-1,CASSSDSLNTEAFF,TGTGCCAGCAGTTCCGACAGTTTGAACACTGAAGCTTTCTTT
many,TRBV15,TRBD2,15,TRBJ2-7,CATSRDRGGSYEQYF,TGTGCCACCAGCAGAGATCGCGGGGGCTCCTACGAGCAGTACTTC
once,TRBV6-5,.,15,TRBJ2-2,CASSSSGGGTGELFF,TGTGCCAGCAGTTCGTCGGGGGGCGGCACCGGGGAGCTGTTTTTT
many,TRBV3-1,.,14,TRBJ2-2,CASSQAGISGELFF,TGTGCCAGCAGCCAAGCCGGGATATCCGGGGAGCTGTTTTTT
many,TRBV6-1,.,17,TRBJ2-1,CASSVWGTGGVYNEQFF,TGTGCCAGCAGTGTATGGGGCACCGGCGGGGTCTACAATGAGCAGTTCTTC
few,TRBV20-1,.,12,TRBJ1-1,CSAPGGATEAFF,TGCAGTGCCCCGGGGGGTGCGACTGAAGCTTTCTTT
many,TRBV7-9,TRBD1,16,TRBJ1-1,CASSLARQGGGTEAFF,TGTGCCAGCAGCTTAGCACGACAGGGTGGCGGCACTGAAGCTTTCTTT
.,TRBV7-9,TRBD2,18,TRBJ2-1,CASSLGRYSGRADHEQFF,TGTGCCAGCAGCTTAGGCCGATATAGCGGGAGGGCCGACCATGAGCAGTTCTTC
many,TRBV19,.,14,TRBJ1-1,CASRLDDGNTEAFF,TGTGCCAGTAGGCTAGATGATGGAAACACTGAAGCTTTCTTT
.,TRBV7-9,.,13,TRBJ2-7,CASSRKGTYEQYF,TGTGCCAGCAGCCGTAAGGGAACCTACGAGCAGTACTTC
few,TRBV5-1,TRBD2,18,TRBJ2-1,CASSLLGLAGIRENEQFF,TGCGCCAGCAGCTTACTCGGACTAGCGGGAATCCGTGAGAATGAGCAGTTCTTC
many,TRBV10-3,TRBD2,19,TRBJ2-1,CAISEKLAGGRSSYNEQFF,TGTGCCATCAGTGAGAAACTAGCGGGGGGACGTAGCTCCTACAATGAGCAGTTCTTC
many,TRBV11-2,TRBD2,16,TRBJ2-5,CASSYPRAGVQETQYF,TGTGCCAGCAGCTACCCAAGAGCGGGAGTCCAAGAGACCCAGTACTTC
.,TRBV10-3,.,13,TRBJ2-7,CATDNGQSYEQYF,TGTGCCACCGACAACGGACAGTCCTACGAGCAGTACTTC
.,TRBV7-9,.,13,TRBJ1-2,CASSLDPTGAYTF,TGTGCCAGCAGCTTAGACCCGACAGGCGCCTACACCTTC